This entry features one T cell receptor beta chain sequence. The data belong to a study of cytomegalovirus exposure and HLA in healthy donors. Overall study: Earlier, 150 million to 200 million T cells were analyzed, and some 120 million unique TCR beta sequences were found among them.

The PCR employed 60 Vbeta primers together with 13 Jbeta primers. The method was immunoSEQ multiplex PCR; TCRdb's version includes in-frame clones alone and lacks a portion of them. Among about 170,000 clones listed, approximately 59% were seen once. Germline V lookup: CDR1 WSHSY, CDR2 SAAADI. This CDR3 is 20 amino acids long. This TCR derives from a man aged 40-49 years in good health and CMV-seronegative. What was sequenced was PBMCs. The chain joins TRBV10-2 to TRBJ2-5, with 14 positions matching TRBD2. The J call may be incorrect, as the DNA end agrees better with TRBJ2-7. The CDR3 nucleotides read TGCGCCAGCAGTGTCAGACGTGGGACTAGCGGGAGCCTGAGCTCCTACGAGCAGTACTTC. Amino acid sequence: CASSVRRGTSGSLSSYEQYF.